This T cell receptor beta chain was captured in a study of T cell repertoires in cytomegalovirus infection. Study results and caveats: The ex vivo response was dominated by HLA-C-restricted CMV-specific TCR beta clonotypes.

This clonotype was observed once. Its target is not known. TCRdb reanalysed the reads using MiXCR and keeps one entry per CDR3 protein. The sample consists of approximately 590,000 distinct CDR3 sequences, approximately 40% of them appearing once. The clonotype originates from a human donor in good health (CMV status not recorded). Some clones in this sample may be carry-over from other donors' samples. The starting material was cultured PBMCs, obtained from culture after CMV antigen stimulation.

CDR3 in amino acids: CASSVVAGGWSDTQYF. CDR3 sequence (DNA): TGTGCCAGCAGCGTAGTGGCGGGGGGGTGGTCAGATACGCAGTATTTT. V is TRBV9 and J is TRBJ2-3; 9 bases map to TRBD2. CDR3 length: 16 amino acids. V shed 0 bases and J 4 bases; nucleotides not matched to a gene: 6. Germline V gives CDR1 SGDLS, CDR2 YYNGEE.